This T cell receptor (beta chain) was retrieved from a study of regulatory T cells in long-lasting Graves disease. CDR1 is LNHDA, CDR2 SQIVND, per germline (reference sequence). The V and J ends lost 3 bases and 4 bases respectively, with 8 bases between them. This CDR3 comprises 13 residues. Indicated time point: newly diagnosed GD, antithyroid drugs for less than 3 months. Preparation of the TCR library used RNA extracted from PBMCs. Building of the TCR beta libraries involved iRepertoire HTBI primers and Arm-PCR of CDR3 regions. TCRdb processed the multiplex PCR reads anew with MiXCR; each CDR3 protein has one entry. This table holds about 440,000 distinct CDR3 sequences, 14% to 15% found once. This sample was shared with a second study, whose subject was T cells in Graves' hyperthyroidism and ophthalmopathy.

The material was peripheral blood mononuclear cells (PBMCs), obtained at new diagnosis, from a patient treated with antithyroid drugs. This TCR was recovered from a woman aged 25 to 39 with Graves disease. The V gene is TRBV19, the J gene TRBJ2-3, with D possibly TRBD1 on 5 matching bases. The CDR3 bases are TGTGCCAGTAGTATCATAGGGGCAGATACGCAGTATTTT. Translating gives CASSIIGADTQYF. Combining the CDR3 with reference TRBV19 and TRBJ2-3 gives the whole variable domain DGGITQSPKYLFRKEGQNVTLSCEQNLNHDAMYWYRQDPGQGLRLIYYSQIVNDFQKGDIAEGYSVSREKKESFPLTVTSAQKNPTAFYLCASSIIGADTQYFGPGTRLTVL.